This passage covers 7 T cell receptor beta chains from one sample sequenced in a study of blood T cell repertoires in COVID-19. Only in-frame clones appear in the TCRdb table, and some are missing; sequencing was by immunoSEQ multiplex PCR. The table includes 100,000 to 130,000 clones, 65% to 80% detected once. Sample: peripheral blood. The origin of the receptors is a woman aged 35 to 49 with acute or convalescent COVID-19.

The chain uses TRBV9 and TRBJ1-6; D is perhaps TRBD1 (6 bases). The CDR3 has 15 residues. Trimming removed 0 bases from V and 10 bases from J, with 14 bases in between. CDR1 is SGDLS, CDR2 YYNGEE, per germline. Here the CDR3 DNA reads TGTGCCAGCAGCGTAGTCGCAGGGGAAGGATCACCCCTCCACTTT. This gives the protein CASSVVAGEGSPLHF. The complete variable domain, with remaining parts taken from reference TRBV9 and TRBJ1-6, reads DSGVTQTPKHLITATGQRVTLRCSPRSGDLSVYWYQQSLDQGLQFLIQYYNGEERAKGNILERFSAQQFPDLHSELNLSSLELGDSALYFCASSVVAGEGSPLHFGNGTRLTVT.

The chain has TRBV29-1 and TRBJ1-1; 8 bases agree with TRBD1. The germline V gene has CDR1 SQVTM and CDR2 ANQGSEA. CDR3 size: 13 residues. J gave up 1 base and V 7 bases, and 5 bases lay outside the gene matches. The CDR3 loop reads CSGRGLANTEAFF. The CDR3 bases are TGCAGCGGCAGGGGGCTGGCGAACACTGAAGCTTTCTTT.

This chain uses TRBV7-3 with TRBJ1-6; a weak D match, TRBD1 (6 bases). This CDR3 comprises 13 residues. Germline-derived CDR1 and CDR2 are SGHTA and FQGTGA. The germline V and J ends were trimmed by 4 bases and 9 bases, with 10 bases remaining between them. The CDR3 bases are TGTGCCAGCAGCTCAATACAGGGTTCACCCCTCCACTTT. Translation: CASSSIQGSPLHF.

This sequence joins TRBV19 and TRBJ1-1; TRBD1 matches at 8 bases. The ends lost 3 bases at V and 1 base at J; junction bases unmatched: 4. The CDR3 is 15 residues long. CDR1 LNHDA and CDR2 SQIVND come from the germline V gene (reference sequence). The CDR3: CASSIQGTGNTEAFF. CDR3 bases: TGTGCCAGTAGTATTCAAGGGACAGGGAACACTGAAGCTTTCTTT.

This chain joins TRBV9 and TRBJ2-6, with a tentative D call TRBD2 (6 bases). The CDR3 consists of 18 residues. Germline V gene data show CDR1 as SGDLS and CDR2 as YYNGEE. V lost 4 bases and J 0 bases, leaving 17 bases between the germline ends. The CDR3 protein is CASSLRAGGFSGANVLTF. As DNA, the CDR3 is TGTGCCAGCAGCCTCCGGGCCGGGGGTTTCTCTGGGGCCAACGTCCTGACTTTC.

This clone was seen only a few times. The chain carries TRBV6-5 and TRBJ1-4; D gene uncertain. Per the germline V gene, CDR1 is MNHEY and CDR2 is SVGAGI. The CDR3 covers 15 residues. V lost 6 bases to trimming and J lost 5 bases, with 16 bases between them. DNA of the CDR3: TGTGCCAGCAGCCCCCTAGGTGTGTCGAATGAAAAACTGTTTTTT. Encoded protein: CASSPLGVSNEKLFF.

This clone has a single count. The chain links TRBV11-2 to TRBJ2-2; TRBD2 is a possible D gene (5 bases). Deletions cut 4 bases from V and 5 bases from J, with 11 bases between. CDR1 and CDR2 from the germline V gene are SGHAT and FQNNGV. The CDR3 has 14 residues. The CDR3 here is CASSSQRVTGELFF. In DNA, the CDR3 is TGTGCCAGCAGCTCGCAGAGGGTTACCGGGGAGCTGTTTTTT.